The rows below give T cell receptor beta chains drawn from one sample of a study of T cells in Graves' hyperthyroidism and ophthalmopathy. MiXCR, applied by TCRdb to the multiplex PCR reads, yields one record per CDR3 protein. The sample gives 400,000 to 550,000 distinct CDR3 sequences, approximately 15% of which show up once; 17% is in the top ten. Sequenced: blood. The receptors were gathered from a woman aged 18 to 35 with Graves' hyperthyroidism. CDR3s leave out the opening cysteine and the closing phenylalanine or tryptophan.

j_gene: TRBJ1-2; v_gene: TRBV9; CDR3aa: ASSVDEEGYT
j_gene: TRBJ1-5; v_gene: TRBV11-2; CDR3aa: ASSSRTGSINQPQH
j_gene: TRBJ1-2; v_gene: TRBV7-9; CDR3aa: ASSAGTSPVDGYT
j_gene: TRBJ2-2; v_gene: TRBV12-3/TRBV12-4; CDR3aa: ASSPERDTGELF
j_gene: TRBJ1-5; v_gene: TRBV20-1; CDR3aa: SARDQGQGNQPQH
j_gene: TRBJ2-1; v_gene: TRBV6-2/TRBV6-3; CDR3aa: ASSSGLAEIKYYNEQF
j_gene: TRBJ1-2; v_gene: TRBV12-3/TRBV12-4; CDR3aa: ASSLIPGDYGYT
j_gene: TRBJ1-1; v_gene: TRBV19; CDR3aa: ASSTHLGMNTEAF
j_gene: TRBJ2-2; v_gene: TRBV9; CDR3aa: ASSRGRVSAGELF
j_gene: TRBJ2-1; v_gene: TRBV20-1; CDR3aa: SARDPAGGYNEQF
j_gene: TRBJ2-1; v_gene: TRBV6-1; CDR3aa: ASSYDPLSSYNEQF
j_gene: TRBJ2-5; v_gene: TRBV6-2/TRBV6-3; CDR3aa: AHWSGRAWLQETQY
j_gene: TRBJ2-1; v_gene: TRBV20-1; CDR3aa: SARTFAGARAYNEQF
j_gene: TRBJ1-1; v_gene: TRBV16; CDR3aa: ASSQGKLFEAF
j_gene: TRBJ1-5; v_gene: TRBV2; CDR3aa: ASRGATDSNQPQH
j_gene: TRBJ1-4; v_gene: TRBV12-3/TRBV12-4; CDR3aa: ASSTGTVARGEKLF
j_gene: TRBJ1-4; v_gene: TRBV20-1; CDR3aa: SARYLDEKLF
j_gene: TRBJ1-2; v_gene: TRBV4-1; CDR3aa: ASSPQDTFDGYT
j_gene: TRBJ2-6; v_gene: TRBV11-2; CDR3aa: ASSLGDRAGPLNGAGANVLT
j_gene: TRBJ2-4; v_gene: TRBV6-6; CDR3aa: ASSYGRVNIQY